This T cell receptor (beta chain) was obtained from a study of cytomegalovirus exposure and HLA in healthy donors (dated by TCRdb to 2016 to 2017). With regard to the full study: According to a later analysis, the roughly 130 validation repertoires were produced on the same platform as the 666 repertoires of the first cohort. The study was designed to test whether signatures of past pathogen exposure could be identified by cataloging public T cell receptors. A separate validation cohort of about 110 different subjects was used in addition to the approximately 700-subject first cohort. The study combined high-throughput TCR immunosequencing, statistical association of individual TCRs with disease status, and machine learning to predict cytomegalovirus infection status.

For this clone: This receptor's antigen is unknown. Base qualities are missing; no much larger clone stands one base away.

The protocol used for the library was the immunoSEQ multiplex PCR assay. As for the original processing: A statistical classification framework was built for diagnosing cytomegalovirus status from the catalog of TCR beta chain sequences. In TCRdb, the immuneACCESS table is reduced to in-frame sequences with V and J assigned. These tables do not hold every clone; where another copy was compared, an unresolved V gene accounts for under half, and the others remain unexplained. V and J calls and clone size are those listed in that table; D and trimming were worked out from the DNA. The sample contains approximately 41,000 clones, over 85% of them found a single time. 3% to 3.5% of the sample belongs to the ten largest clones. Reading from cysteine to phenylalanine, the CDR3 counts 15 amino acids. Only the CDR3 part of the read is kept: 45 bases, read in frame from the first base. CDR1 and CDR2 are read off the germline V gene (reference sequence) as LNHDA and SQIVND. V drops 5 bases and J drops 2 bases, leaving 15 bases in between.

The study at large found these results: Of the cluster scores, around 95% were above 0 in a later analysis, which found that TCRs clustered in the first cohort also tended to co-occur in the 120 validation repertoires. While some public TCRs were present in many individuals, most TCR sequences turned up only very rarely across donors. It was suggested by the authors that the approach could potentially be generalized to other disease states and immunological phenotypes. The classifier was reported to diagnose cytomegalovirus status with high specificity and sensitivity in both the original and validation cohorts. All 120 or so repertoires were used to score co-occurrence in the validation cohort in a later analysis, because that analysis had no HLA typing for the cohort. Three of the identified cytomegalovirus-associated TCR beta chains were confirmed in vitro to be specific for cytomegalovirus antigens. A total of 164 TCR beta chains were listed by the study as associated with cytomegalovirus.

Separate from the roughly 650-subject first cohort, the validation cohort of 90 to 150 subjects was the group to which the donors belonged. The receptor was isolated from a man aged 18 to 29 in good health and CMV-seronegative. Recombination joined TRBV19 with TRBJ1-1; TRBD1 might be the D gene, on 5 matching bases. The sequenced material came from PBMCs. The sequenced DNA: TGTGCCAGTAGTCAAGTAGACAGTGCTAACACTGAAGCTTTCTTT. Its protein is CASSQVDSANTEAFF. Where the CDR3 stops, the reference TRBV19 and TRBJ1-1 genes take over; the full variable domain is DGGITQSPKYLFRKEGQNVTLSCEQNLNHDAMYWYRQDPGQGLRLIYYSQIVNDFQKGDIAEGYSVSREKKESFPLTVTSAQKNPTAFYLCASSQVDSANTEAFFGQGTRLTVV.